The 21 T cell receptor beta chains below come from one sample, sequenced in a study of cytomegalovirus exposure and HLA in healthy donors. The PCR had 60 Vbeta and 13 Jbeta primers. TCRdb's table, derived via immunoSEQ multiplex PCR, lists solely in-frame clones and lacks some. The sample carries about 150,000 clones, more than 65% recorded once. Input material: PBMCs. All receptors derive from a man aged 45-65 years in good health and CMV-seropositive.

The chain carries TRBV5-6 and TRBJ1-5, with 11 bases that match TRBD1. V lost 4 bases to trimming and J lost 4 bases; unmatched junction nucleotides: 7. From germline, CDR1 is SGHDT and CDR2 YYEEEE. The CDR3 has 16 amino acids. The CDR3: CASSRWTGGSNQPQHF. The CDR3 nucleotides are TGTGCCAGCAGCCGATGGACAGGGGGCTCGAATCAGCCCCAGCATTTT.

CDR3 bases: TGTGCCAGCACCGCAGGGGGCGCGGGTAAAACTGAAGCTTTCTTT. It encodes CASTAGGAGKTEAFF. This chain joins TRBV27 and TRBJ1-1, with 8 nucleotides matching TRBD1. The CDR3 is 15 residues long. Germline V CDR1 and CDR2: MNHEY, SMNVEV (reference sequence). V lost 7 bases and J lost 5; bases outside the gene matches: 12.

The rearrangement joins TRBV9 to TRBJ1-2; 8 nucleotides line up with TRBD1. Germline CDR1 reads SGDLS; CDR2 reads YYNGEE. The length of the CDR3 is 17 residues. Unmatched junction bases numbered 12, after V lost 4 bases and J lost 1 base. The CDR3, as DNA: TGTGCCAGCAGCTTCTTGGACAGGGTAGTAATTAACTATGGCTACACCTTC. Protein product: CASSFLDRVVINYGYTF.

The CDR3 protein is CASSTPLRGYTF. The CDR3 bases are TGTGCCAGCAGTACCCCATTGAGAGGCTACACCTTC. The chain employs TRBV6-1 and TRBJ1-2; D is undetermined. The germline gives CDR1 MNHNS, CDR2 SASEGT. The ends were cut back, 5 bases at V and 8 bases at J, with 12 bases in the middle. The CDR3 totals 12 residues.

The chain combines TRBV6-5 with TRBJ2-3; D possibly corresponds to TRBD2 (6 bases). V lost 4 bases to trimming and J lost 2 bases, with 13 bases between them. The CDR3 sequence is 15 residues long. Looked up from germline, CDR1 is MNHEY and CDR2 is SVGAGI. CDR3 DNA: TGTGCCAGCAGTTCGATAGCGGAGCTCACAGATACGCAGTATTTT. Encoded protein: CASSSIAELTDTQYF.

This clone was detected once. The chain employs TRBV10-3 and TRBJ2-5; 14 bases line up with TRBD2. V shed 4 bases and J 6 bases; nucleotides not matched to a gene: 13. Looked up from germline, CDR1 is ENHRY and CDR2 is SYGVKD. The CDR3 covers 18 residues. CDR3 region: CAISGGLAGGREGQTQYF. The CDR3 DNA is TGTGCCATCAGTGGCGGACTAGCGGGGGGTCGGGAGGGGCAGACCCAGTACTTC.

The V and J genes are TRBV5-4 and TRBJ2-6, with 7 bases identical to TRBD2. The germline gives CDR1 SGHNT, CDR2 YYREEE (reference sequence). V was clipped by 5 bases and J by 0 bases; unmatched bases: 11. CDR3 length equals 18 residues. The CDR3 reads CASSPLGGRRSGANVLTF. In DNA form, the CDR3 reads TGTGCCAGCAGTCCCCTCGGCGGGAGACGCTCTGGGGCCAACGTCCTGACTTTC.

This clone has a single count. The chain recombines TRBV10-3 with TRBJ2-5, with 7 bases fitting TRBD1. With the DNA end fitting TRBJ2-7 better, the J assignment may be wrong. The germline gives CDR1 ENHRY, CDR2 SYGVKD. CDR3 length: 15 residues. In DNA, the CDR3 is TGTGCCATCAGTGCAAGGGACAGACTCTCCTACGAGCAGTACTTC. Encoded protein: CAISARDRLSYEQYF.

J is TRBJ2-3 and V is TRBV19, with D possibly TRBD1 on 8 matching bases. The CDR3 is 16 residues long. V lost 5 bases to trimming and J lost 1 base, with 16 bases between them. The V gene's germline CDR1 is LNHDA and CDR2 SQIVND (reference sequence). CDR3 protein: CASSSNRGGRTDTQYF. The CDR3 nucleotides are TGTGCCAGTAGTTCCAACAGGGGGGGCCGCACAGATACGCAGTATTTT.

This chain joins TRBV6-1 and TRBJ2-7; the D call may be TRBD1 or TRBD2 (5 bases each). Germline assignment: CDR1 MNHNS and CDR2 SASEGT. The CDR3 runs 14 residues. V was pared by 2 bases and J by 7 bases, with 15 bases between. CDR3 DNA sequence: TGTGCCAGCAGTGAACTGTACAGTGAGGGGGAGCAGTACGTC. Translating gives CASSELYSEGEQYV.

V is TRBV18 and J is TRBJ1-1; 9 nucleotides agree with TRBD1. Losses at the gene ends were 2 bases for V and 10 bases for J; bases not matched to a gene: 8. Germline CDR1 KGHSH, CDR2 LQKENI. The CDR3 length is 14 residues. The CDR3 bases are TGTGCCAGCTCACCATCAACAGGGGGCCTGGTAGCTTTCTTT. Its translation is CASSPSTGGLVAFF.

The CDR3 sequence: CASSRTGGTYEQYF. CDR3 sequence (DNA): TGTGCCAGCAGCCGGACAGGGGGTACCTACGAGCAGTACTTC. The chain carries TRBV9 and TRBJ2-7, with 10 bases matching TRBD1. The CDR3 is 14 amino acids. The junction had 3 bases not matched to a gene; V was cut back by 4 bases and J by 2 bases. The germline V gene encodes CDR1 SGDLS and CDR2 YYNGEE.

This sequence joins TRBV19 and TRBJ1-1, with D perhaps matching TRBD1 (6 bases). V was pared by 8 bases and J by 0 bases, with 13 bases between. The CDR3 runs 14 residues. CDR1 and CDR2 from the germline V gene are LNHDA and SQIVND (reference sequence). CDR3 amino acids: CASRPGAMNTEAFF. In DNA form, the CDR3 reads TGTGCCAGTCGTCCAGGGGCGATGAACACTGAAGCTTTCTTT.

The V and J genes are TRBV2 and TRBJ2-3, with TRBD2 matching over 9 bases. V shed 8 bases, J shed 2 bases, and the junction held 8 bases outside the gene matches. The germline CDR1 and CDR2 sequences are SNHLY and FYNNEI. The CDR3 sequence is 15 residues long. CDR3 loop: CASGGTSRTTDTQYF. DNA for the CDR3: TGTGCCAGCGGAGGGACTAGCCGTACCACAGATACGCAGTATTTT.

In DNA, the CDR3 is TGTGCCAGTAGGTTAACTAGCGGGGGGGCGAATGAGCAGTTCTTC. It encodes CASRLTSGGANEQFF. The chain carries TRBV19 and TRBJ2-1; 13 nucleotides agree with TRBD2. After removal of 6 bases from V and 7 bases from J, the junction contained 6 bases not matched to a gene. This CDR3 contains 15 residues. Germline V lookup: CDR1 LNHDA, CDR2 SQIVND (reference sequence).

The J gene is TRBJ2-7, the V gene TRBV10-3; 12 bases are a match to TRBD2. Germline V lookup: CDR1 ENHRY, CDR2 SYGVKD. The CDR3 spans 14 residues. J lost 3 bases, V lost 10 bases, and 7 bases had no gene match. The DNA of the CDR3 is TGTGCCACCAGGACTAGCGGGACGGTCTACGAGCAGTACTTC. Protein: CATRTSGTVYEQYF.

This clone turned up a few times. The V gene is TRBV7-6, the J gene TRBJ1-1; D is unclear. This CDR3 contains 13 residues. Germline CDR1 SGHVS, CDR2 FNYEAQ. V dropped 2 bases and J dropped 0 bases, with 4 bases sitting between them. The CDR3 DNA reads as TGTGCCAGCAGCTTAATAATGAACACTGAAGCTTTCTTT. Encoded protein: CASSLIMNTEAFF.

J is TRBJ2-2 and V is TRBV5-1, with D possibly being TRBD2 (5 bases). CDR1 and CDR2 (germline): SGHRS, YFSETQ. Between the trimmed V and J ends, which lost 0 bases and 1 base, there was a span of 7 bases. This CDR3 comprises 15 residues. The CDR3 DNA sequence: TGCGCCAGCAGCTTGGCGGGAATGAACACCGGGGAGCTGTTTTTT. Amino acid sequence: CASSLAGMNTGELFF. Combining the CDR3 with reference TRBV5-1 and TRBJ2-2 gives the whole variable domain KAGVTQTPRYLIKTRGQQVTLSCSPISGHRSVSWYQQTPGQGLQFLFEYFSETQRNKGNFPGRFSGRQFSNSRSEMNVSTLELGDSALYLCASSLAGMNTGELFFGEGSRLTVL.

The chain uses TRBV5-6 and TRBJ2-2, with 7 bases fitting TRBD2. This CDR3 has 15 amino acids. J gave up 4 bases and V 4 bases, and 7 bases lay outside the gene matches. From germline, CDR1 is SGHDT and CDR2 YYEEEE. In DNA, the CDR3 is TGTGCCAGCAGCCCCGGACTAGGTGGCACCGGGGAGCTGTTTTTT. Protein product: CASSPGLGGTGELFF.

CDR3 amino acids: CASSQVLGLAGATEDTQYF. As DNA, the CDR3 is TGTGCCAGCAGCCAAGTACTCGGACTAGCGGGGGCCACAGAAGATACGCAGTATTTT. The V gene is TRBV4-2, the J gene TRBJ2-3, with 13 bases identical to TRBD2. This CDR3 has 19 amino acids. Germline CDR1 is LGHNA and CDR2 is YNFKEQ. Unmatched junction bases numbered 12, after V lost 1 base and J lost 5 bases.

CDR3 sequence (DNA): TGTGCCAGCTCAAGGGTCACAGGGGGCCCCTACAATGAGCAGTTCTTC. Amino acids: CASSRVTGGPYNEQFF. The chain combines TRBV9 with TRBJ2-1; 9 positions match TRBD1. V was clipped by 7 bases and J by 2 bases; unmatched bases: 10. CDR1 and CDR2 from the germline V gene are SGDLS and YYNGEE. The CDR3 sequence is 16 residues long.